One sample yielded the 29 T cell receptor beta chains listed below, sequenced in a study of shared T cell receptors in the human thymus. The data were produced by immunoSEQ multiplex PCR, yet TCRdb's version contains in-frame clones alone and is incomplete. This sample has hundreds of thousands of clones, with more than 70% found just once. These data also featured in a second study, about human thymus T cells.

Sequencing was carried out using thymocytes. The receptors shown here come from a boy under two years old with a congenital heart defect.

The chain combines TRBV5-8 with TRBJ1-2; D unclear. Germline V gene lookup returns CDR1 SGHTS and CDR2 YDEGEE. The CDR3 has 15 residues. V was cut by 4 bases and J by 3 bases, with 16 bases left in between. CDR3 protein: CASSTPGGYHYGYTF. In DNA, the CDR3 is TGTGCCAGCAGCACACCGGGAGGTTATCACTATGGCTACACCTTC. Together with reference TRBV5-8 and TRBJ1-2, the CDR3 gives the full variable domain: EAGVTQSPTHLIKTRGQQATLRCSPISGHTSVYWYQQALGLGLQFLLWYDEGEERNRGNFPPRFSGRQFPNYSSELNVNALELEDSALYLCASSTPGGYHYGYTFGSGTRLTVV.

V usage is TRBV6-5 and J usage is TRBJ1-6; a weak D match, TRBD1 (5 bases). This CDR3 contains 13 residues. V lost 2 bases and J 8 bases, leaving 7 bases between the germline ends. The germline gives CDR1 MNHEY, CDR2 SVGAGI. The DNA of the CDR3 is TGTGCCAGCAGTTACGCAGGGTATTCACCCCTCCACTTT. This sequence encodes CASSYAGYSPLHF.

J is TRBJ1-5 and V is TRBV18, with unresolved D. The germline V gene encodes CDR1 KGHSH and CDR2 LQKENI. Trimming stripped 3 bases from V and 3 bases from J, with 12 bases between. CDR3 size: 15 residues. The CDR3 loop is CASSPSAGINQPQHF. CDR3 in DNA: TGTGCCAGCTCACCCTCGGCAGGAATCAATCAGCCCCAGCATTTT.

The J gene is TRBJ2-7, the V gene TRBV10-3, with TRBD2 matching 11 bases. V trimming: 3 bases; J trimming: 0 bases; junction bases outside the gene matches: 16. The V gene's germline CDR1 is ENHRY and CDR2 SYGVKD. This CDR3 is built from 20 residues. This CDR3 is CAISDSTSGGPLRDSYEQYF. DNA for the CDR3: TGTGCCATCAGTGACTCCACTAGCGGGGGCCCTTTAAGAGACTCCTACGAGCAGTACTTC.

This chain connects TRBV15 to TRBJ1-1; 8 bases are shared with TRBD1. This CDR3 is 16 amino acids long. The trim removed 1 base at V and 5 bases at J, leaving 9 bases unmatched. Germline V gives CDR1 LNHNV, CDR2 YYDKDF (reference sequence). CDR3 in amino acids: CATSRVGTGGRTEAFF. In DNA form, the CDR3 reads TGTGCCACCAGCAGAGTAGGGACAGGAGGTCGGACTGAAGCTTTCTTT.

The gene calls are TRBV7-9 and TRBJ2-7; 7 nucleotides agree with TRBD1. J lost 0 bases, V lost 4 bases, and 3 bases had no gene match. CDR1 and CDR2 (germline): SEHNR, FQNEAQ (reference sequence). This CDR3 comprises 14 residues. The CDR3 DNA reads as TGTGCCAGCAGCTCGGACAGGAACTCCTACGAGCAGTACTTC. Protein product: CASSSDRNSYEQYF.

V gene TRBV13 combines with J gene TRBJ2-2; TRBD2 is a possible D gene (7 bases). Per germline, CDR1 PRHDT and CDR2 FYEKMQ (reference sequence). CDR3 length: 15 residues. Trimming shortened V by 5 bases and J by 3 bases, and 13 bases separated the two germline ends. CDR3 in amino acids: CASSPGAGDTGELFF. The CDR3 region has the DNA TGTGCCAGCAGCCCAGGGGCGGGGGACACCGGGGAGCTGTTTTTT.

V is TRBV7-9 and J is TRBJ1-6, with D possibly being TRBD1 (6 bases). Germline values: CDR1 SEHNR, CDR2 FQNEAQ (reference sequence). V lost 6 bases and J lost 10, with 13 bases in between. There are 13 residues in the CDR3. CDR3 sequence (DNA): TGTGCCAGCAGGTTCAGGGGAGACTCACCCCTCCACTTT. It encodes CASRFRGDSPLHF.

This clone was recorded once. The chain joins TRBV28 to TRBJ2-7, with D unresolved. CDR3 length equals 15 residues. V dropped 6 bases and J dropped 3 bases, with 18 bases sitting between them. Per germline, CDR1 MDHEN and CDR2 SYDVKM. The CDR3 spells CASRIKAQAYYEQYF. CDR3 nucleotide sequence: TGTGCCAGCAGGATAAAGGCTCAGGCCTACTACGAGCAGTACTTC.

This clone occurred once. The chain employs TRBV9 and TRBJ2-7; D unclear. Trimming took 0 bases from V and 2 from J, leaving 6 bases between them. Germline lookup yields CDR1 SGDLS and CDR2 YYNGEE. This CDR3 has 13 residues. CDR3 coding DNA: TGTGCCAGCAGCGTAGACCCAGCCTACGAGCAGTACTTC. It specifies CASSVDPAYEQYF.

The rearrangement uses TRBV28 and TRBJ2-7, with D possibly being TRBD1 (5 bases). From germline, CDR1 is MDHEN and CDR2 SYDVKM. The CDR3 runs to 13 residues. V was shortened by 4 bases and J by 6 bases, with 13 bases between the two germline ends. The CDR3 nucleotides read TGTGCCAGCAGTTCTGGACATGCCCGCGAGCAGTACTTC. Its protein is CASSSGHAREQYF. Drawing the rest from reference TRBV28 and TRBJ2-7, the complete variable domain is DVKVTQSSRYLVKRTGEKVFLECVQDMDHENMFWYRQDPGLGLRLIYFSYDVKMKEKGDIPEGYSVSREKKERFSLILESASTNQTSMYLCASSSGHAREQYFGPGTRLTVT.

The chain recombines TRBV5-1 with TRBJ2-1, with 11 bases matching TRBD2. V shed 3 bases and J 5 bases; nucleotides not matched to a gene: 7. The germline V gene encodes CDR1 SGHRS and CDR2 YFSETQ. CDR3 size: 16 residues. In DNA form, the CDR3 reads TGCGCCAGCAGCTGCGCCGGGACTAGCGGAAACAATGAGCAGTTCTTC. It encodes CASSCAGTSGNNEQFF.

This chain uses TRBV5-4 with TRBJ1-1; TRBD1 matches at 7 bases. This CDR3 is 12 amino acids long. Germline V CDR1 and CDR2: SGHNT, YYREEE (reference sequence). With V trimmed by 4 bases and J by 11 bases, 8 bases remained unmatched. The CDR3, as DNA: TGTGCCAGCAGCGTATACACAGGGGCCGCTTTCTTT. This translates into CASSVYTGAAFF.

This clone was recorded only once. Relative to the germline gene, one junction end is altered; a read error may explain this. Other nucleotide sequences from this sample produce the same CDR3. V and J are TRBV4-1 and TRBJ2-7; D not resolved. This CDR3 has 14 residues. The V gene's germline CDR1 is MGHRA and CDR2 YSYEKL. CDR3 sequence (DNA): TGCGCCAGTAGCCAAGGGCCCGGGTCTTACGAGCAGTACTTC. This translates into CASSQGPGSYEQYF.

The chain joins TRBV9 to TRBJ1-1; D call uncertain. Trimming stripped 2 bases from V and 7 bases from J, with 21 bases between. The CDR3 contains 16 residues. Germline loops: CDR1 SGDLS, CDR2 YYNGEE. The CDR3 sequence: CASSVSQCFGYREAFF. The CDR3 DNA sequence: TGTGCCAGCAGCGTCTCACAATGCTTCGGGTATCGTGAAGCTTTCTTT.

The chain combines TRBV4-3 with TRBJ1-1; D may be TRBD1 (5 bases). CDR1 LGHNA and CDR2 YSLEER come from the germline V gene. V shed 8 bases and J shed 0 bases, with 10 bases lying between them. This CDR3 spans 13 amino acids. CDR3 in amino acids: CASGAGLNTEAFF. CDR3 bases: TGCGCCAGCGGGGCGGGGTTGAACACTGAAGCTTTCTTT.

In its sample, this clone was seen a few times. The J gene is TRBJ1-6, the V gene TRBV4-1; 9 positions agree with TRBD1. The CDR3 is 17 residues long. V lost 1 base and J lost 6; bases outside the gene matches: 7. In germline, CDR1 is MGHRA, CDR2 YSYEKL. The CDR3 protein is CASSQVAWGQGNSPLHF. The CDR3 bases are TGCGCCAGCAGCCAAGTCGCTTGGGGACAGGGTAATTCACCCCTCCACTTT.

CDR3 protein: CASTPGTGGNEQFF. The DNA for the CDR3 is TGTGCCAGCACCCCCGGGACAGGGGGCAATGAGCAGTTCTTC. This chain joins TRBV6-5 and TRBJ2-1, with TRBD1 matching over 11 bases. The CDR3 loop spans 14 amino acids. V lost 7 bases to trimming and J lost 6 bases; unmatched junction nucleotides: 5. Germline V gives CDR1 MNHEY, CDR2 SVGAGI.

J is TRBJ2-5 and V is TRBV2; 9 nucleotides agree with TRBD1. The CDR3 is 17 residues long. V trimming: 2 bases; J trimming: 7 bases; junction bases outside the gene matches: 14. Germline V gene sequence: CDR1 SNHLY, CDR2 FYNNEI. CDR3 DNA: TGTGCCAGCAGTGAACCCCTCCTGGACAGGGGAAAAGGGACCCAGTACTTC. Encoded protein: CASSEPLLDRGKGTQYF. The entire variable domain, with the rest obtained from reference TRBV2 and TRBJ2-5, is as follows: EPEVTQTPSHQVTQMGQEVILRCVPISNHLYFYWYRQILGQKVEFLVSFYNNEISEKSEIFDDQFSVERPDGSNFTLKIRSTKLEDSAMYFCASSEPLLDRGKGTQYFGPGTRLLVL.

The chain carries TRBV6-6 and TRBJ2-5; perhaps TRBD1 as D (6 bases). CDR1 and CDR2 (germline): MNHNY, SVGAGI (reference sequence). V was shortened by 6 bases and J by 5 bases, with 13 bases between the two germline ends. There are 13 residues in the CDR3. The CDR3 region is CASSKQGRETQYF. The DNA for the CDR3 is TGTGCCAGCAGCAAACAGGGCAGGGAGACCCAGTACTTC.

This clone has just one count. This rearrangement joins TRBV27 to TRBJ2-3; D uncertain. Trimming stripped 7 bases from V and 1 base from J, with 9 bases between. This CDR3 spans 13 amino acids. CDR1 and CDR2 from the germline V gene are MNHEY and SMNVEV (reference sequence). The CDR3: CASNPLGTDTQYF. CDR3 coding DNA: TGTGCCAGCAACCCCTTAGGCACAGATACGCAGTATTTT.

The chain carries TRBV30 and TRBJ1-3; 7 bases fit TRBD1. The CDR3 contains 15 residues. After removal of 6 bases from V and 4 bases from J, the junction contained 12 bases not matched to a gene. The V gene's germline CDR1 is GTSNPN and CDR2 SVGIG (reference sequence). The CDR3 DNA is TGTGCCTGCCTCCGAGAGGGGGCTGACGGAAACACCATATATTTT. It translates to CACLREGADGNTIYF.

The V and J genes are TRBV5-1 and TRBJ1-5; D might be TRBD1 (6 bases). The CDR3 totals 16 residues. The V and J ends lost 5 bases and 9 bases respectively, with 24 bases between them. Germline values: CDR1 SGHRS, CDR2 YFSETQ. The CDR3 DNA sequence: TGCGCCAGCAGGTTTGTTCCCAGCCAGGGGCAAGGGCCCCAGCATTTT. It translates to CASRFVPSQGQGPQHF.

The gene calls are TRBV7-2 and TRBJ2-1, with 7 bases that match TRBD1. Per the germline V gene, CDR1 is SGHTA and CDR2 is FQGNSA. This CDR3 contains 18 residues. Trimming cost V 2 bases and J 3 bases; bases outside gene matches: 13. The CDR3 DNA reads TGTGCCAGCAGCTTAAGTGAACCGGGACAGACTCGCTACAATGAGCAGTTCTTC. Protein sequence: CASSLSEPGQTRYNEQFF.

This chain's CDR3 is CASSQVKWDRGWVNTEAFF. The DNA for the CDR3 is TGCGCCAGCAGCCAAGTGAAGTGGGACAGGGGATGGGTGAACACTGAAGCTTTCTTT. The chain employs TRBV4-1 and TRBJ1-1; the match to TRBD1 covers 10 bases. Unmatched junction bases numbered 11, after V lost 1 base and J lost 0 bases. Germline V gives CDR1 MGHRA, CDR2 YSYEKL. The CDR3 loop spans 19 amino acids.

The chain joins TRBV28 to TRBJ1-2; perhaps TRBD1 as D (5 bases). The length of the CDR3 is 15 residues. V was pared by 5 bases and J by 6 bases, with 19 bases between. Per germline, CDR1 MDHEN and CDR2 SYDVKM. The CDR3 region has the DNA TGTGCCAGCAGTCCCTACCTTCCTGGGGCGCATGGCTACACCTTC. Translated, it gives CASSPYLPGAHGYTF.

The V gene is TRBV14, the J gene TRBJ2-7; weak D call: TRBD1 (6 bases). V was clipped by 2 bases and J by 6 bases, with 17 bases between them. This CDR3 has 15 amino acids. Per the germline V gene, CDR1 is SGHDN and CDR2 is FVKESK. The CDR3: CASSQSSGQSCEQYF. The CDR3 DNA follows: TGTGCCAGCAGCCAAAGCAGTGGACAGAGCTGCGAGCAGTACTTC.

This rearrangement joins TRBV25-1 to TRBJ2-5, with D perhaps TRBD2 (5 bases). Trimming stripped 7 bases from V and 3 bases from J, with 18 bases between. The CDR3 is 15 amino acids. Germline CDR1 and CDR2: MGHDK and SYGVNS. The CDR3 nucleotides are TGTGCCAGCACCCCCAAGGCGGAGGAGAAAGAGACCCAGTACTTC. Its protein product is CASTPKAEEKETQYF.

The chain has TRBV27 and TRBJ2-5; D might be TRBD2 (6 bases). This CDR3 comprises 13 residues. The germline V gene has CDR1 MNHEY and CDR2 SMNVEV (reference sequence). The V and J ends lost 3 bases and 4 bases respectively, with 9 bases between them. The CDR3 DNA sequence: TGTGCCAGCAGTTTTCTGGAGGGAGAGACCCAGTACTTC. Residues: CASSFLEGETQYF.